One and the same sample provided the 21 T cell receptor beta chains below, sequenced in a study of patients and donors after allogeneic stem cell transplantation. TCRdb itself ran the RT-PCR reads through MiXCR, one entry per CDR3 protein. Among about 150,000 distinct CDR3 sequences, approximately 22% were seen once, and the ten largest hold about 24%. Material for sequencing was blood, either unsorted or a sorted T cell fraction (not recorded which). Receptor source: a human donor who was either an allogeneic HSCT recipient or a stem cell or donor lymphocyte infusion donor (not recorded which). It is not recorded whose cells these are; they may come from a transplant donor.

The chain uses TRBV7-9 and TRBJ1-4; 7 positions match TRBD1. Unmatched junction bases numbered 7, after V lost 4 bases and J lost 5 bases. The CDR3 length is 15 residues. Looked up from germline, CDR1 is SEHNR and CDR2 is FQNEAQ (reference sequence). The CDR3 bases are TGTGCCAGCAGCTCTGAGGGGGCGTTAAATGAAAAACTGTTTTTT. Its translation: CASSSEGALNEKLFF. Based on the CDR3 plus reference TRBV7-9 and TRBJ1-4, the full variable domain is DTGVSQNPRHKITKRGQNVTFRCDPISEHNRLYWYRQTLGQGPEFLTYFQNEAQLEKSRLLSDRFSAERPKGSFSTLEIQRTEQGDSAMYLCASSSEGALNEKLFFGSGTQLSVL.

This clonotype was recorded a few times. V usage is TRBV12-5 and J usage is TRBJ1-1, with D perhaps TRBD1 (6 bases). Trimming took off 6 bases at V and 4 bases at J, with 12 bases between the two ends. The CDR3 length is 13 residues. Germline CDR1 is LGHNT and CDR2 is FRNRAP. The CDR3 sequence: CASGRVGGTEAFF. The DNA for the CDR3 is TGTGCTAGTGGCAGAGTAGGGGGCACTGAAGCTTTCTTT. The variable domain in full, with the rest retrieved from reference TRBV12-5 and TRBJ1-1, is DARVTQTPRHKVTEMGQEVTMRCQPILGHNTVFWYRQTMMQGLELLAYFRNRAPLDDSGMPKDRFSAEMPDATLATLKIQPSEPRDSAVYFCASGRVGGTEAFFGQGTRLTVV.

The chain joins TRBV20-1 to TRBJ2-1; D is unclear. V lost 0 bases and J 8 bases, leaving 8 bases between the germline ends. The germline V gene encodes CDR1 DFQATT and CDR2 SNEGSKA (reference sequence). CDR3 length: 12 residues. This CDR3 reads CSARDPGYEQFF. Here the CDR3 DNA reads TGCAGTGCTAGAGATCCCGGCTATGAGCAGTTCTTC.

The rearrangement uses TRBV20-1 and TRBJ1-2, with D possibly TRBD1 on 6 matching bases. CDR3 length: 16 amino acids. The V and J ends lost 6 bases and 2 bases respectively, with 22 bases between them. Germline CDR1 and CDR2: DFQATT and SNEGSKA (reference sequence). CDR3 DNA: TGCAGTGCCGGAAATCCGAGGACAGTCTTCAACTATGGCTACACCTTC. Translation: CSAGNPRTVFNYGYTF.

This chain uses TRBV30 with TRBJ2-4; the match to TRBD2 covers 11 bases. The CDR3 covers 16 residues. The junction had 3 bases not matched to a gene; V was cut back by 2 bases and J by 0 bases. CDR1 is GTSNPN, CDR2 SVGIG, per germline (reference sequence). CDR3 in amino acids: CAWSPTSGGAKNIQYF. In nucleotides, the CDR3 is TGTGCCTGGAGTCCCACTAGCGGGGGAGCCAAAAACATTCAGTACTTC.

There are a few counts of this clonotype. The chain joins TRBV12-3 or TRBV12-4 to TRBJ1-5; 8 bases are a match to TRBD1. V was pared by 11 bases and J by 5 bases, with 8 bases of the junction left unmatched. This CDR3 contains 13 residues. CDR3 in DNA: TGTGCCGCCTCGACAGGGGAGGATCAGCCCCAGCATTTT. This gives the protein CAASTGEDQPQHF.

The chain uses TRBV12-3 or TRBV12-4 and TRBJ1-3; D is uncertain. The germline V and J ends were trimmed by 4 bases and 7 bases, with 20 bases remaining between them. This CDR3 comprises 16 residues. For the CDR3, the DNA is TGTGCCAGCAGTTATTTGGATTACGGAGACCCGAACACCATATATTTT. Translation gives CASSYLDYGDPNTIYF.

The chain employs TRBV20-1 and TRBJ2-7; TRBD1 agrees at 8 bases. Germline V CDR1 and CDR2: DFQATT, SNEGSKA (reference sequence). V was clipped by 7 bases and J by 2 bases; unmatched bases: 13. This CDR3 comprises 15 residues. The CDR3 DNA reads as TGCAGTGTCCCGGCCCGGACAGGGAATCCCTACGAGCAGTACTTC. It encodes CSVPARTGNPYEQYF.

The gene calls are TRBV9 and TRBJ1-1; maybe TRBD1 (5 bases). V lost 0 bases and J 5 bases, leaving 11 bases between the germline ends. Germline values: CDR1 SGDLS, CDR2 YYNGEE. The CDR3 loop spans 14 amino acids. CDR3 in amino acids: CASSVEGEGTEAFF. The CDR3, as DNA: TGTGCCAGCAGCGTAGAAGGAGAGGGGACTGAAGCTTTCTTT.

The chain has TRBV5-5 and TRBJ1-5; 12 bases agree with TRBD1. Germline V gene sequence: CDR1 SGHKS, CDR2 YYEKEE (reference sequence). The V segment lost 4 bases and the J segment 4 bases; nucleotides outside the gene matches: 12. The CDR3 length is 18 residues. The CDR3 nucleotides read TGTGCCAGCAGCGGGACCGGGACAGGGGGCGGGTATAATCAGCCCCAGCATTTT. Translated, it gives CASSGTGTGGGYNQPQHF.

This clonotype was observed a handful of times. The chain recombines TRBV9 with TRBJ2-1; D perhaps matches TRBD2 (6 bases). This CDR3 has 16 residues. Germline V gives CDR1 SGDLS, CDR2 YYNGEE. The V end was cut by 0 bases, the J end by 8 bases, with 18 bases between. The CDR3 reads CASSVGATLSGDEQFF. In DNA form, the CDR3 reads TGTGCCAGCAGCGTAGGAGCGACACTATCGGGGGATGAGCAGTTCTTC.

V gene TRBV6-6 combines with J gene TRBJ1-3, with D maybe TRBD1 (6 bases). Trimming cost V 7 bases and J 0 bases, with 10 bases left between them. The length of the CDR3 is 14 residues. Germline lookup yields CDR1 MNHNY and CDR2 SVGAGI (reference sequence). As DNA, the CDR3 is TGTGCCAGCACCTTGGACAGCTCTGGAAACACCATATATTTT. This encodes CASTLDSSGNTIYF.

A remark on this clonotype: Compared with germline, one end of the junction differs, possibly owing to a read error. The chain links TRBV5-1 to TRBJ2-7; TRBD1 matches 10 bases. Germline CDR1 SGHRS, CDR2 YFSETQ. This CDR3 region has 14 residues. Written as DNA, the CDR3 is TGTGCCAGCAGTTTGGACAGGGGGTCCTACGAGCAGTACTTC. Protein product: CASSLDRGSYEQYF.

This clonotype was counted between two and nine times. The chain has TRBV2 and TRBJ2-1; D gene ambiguous. There are 13 residues in the CDR3. Germline V gene lookup returns CDR1 SNHLY and CDR2 FYNNEI. The ends were cut back, 3 bases at V and 6 bases at J, with 9 bases in the middle. The CDR3 DNA follows: TGTGCCAGCAGTGAGGCAGTTTTCAATGAGCAGTTCTTC. It yields the protein CASSEAVFNEQFF.

This clonotype was recorded a few times. This sequence joins TRBV3-1 and TRBJ2-7; the D call may be TRBD1 or TRBD2 (5 bases each). CDR1 and CDR2 from the germline V gene are LGHDT and YNNKEL (reference sequence). The CDR3 extends over 15 amino acids. Trimming left V 4 bases short and J 2 bases short, with 15 bases between. The CDR3 loop reads CASSRYRDGPYEQYF. The CDR3 DNA reads as TGTGCCAGCAGCCGCTACCGGGACGGCCCCTACGAGCAGTACTTC.

This clonotype has more than one count but fewer than ten. The gene calls are TRBV20-1 and TRBJ1-6; 8 bases fit TRBD1. The CDR3 runs to 14 residues. The V gene end was trimmed by 4 bases and the J gene end by 7 bases; junction bases not matched to a gene: 6. The germline gives CDR1 DFQATT, CDR2 SNEGSKA (reference sequence). The CDR3 DNA sequence: TGCAGTGCTACTTCACAGGGGGTCAATTCACCCCTCCACTTT. As protein: CSATSQGVNSPLHF.

This clonotype was counted between two and nine times. J is TRBJ1-4 and V is TRBV5-1; TRBD1 agrees at 12 bases. CDR3 size: 15 residues. From germline, CDR1 is SGHRS and CDR2 YFSETQ. The J segment lost 8 bases and the V segment lost 4 bases, leaving 6 bases of the junction unmatched. CDR3 sequence (DNA): TGCGCCAGCAGCATGGGACAGGGGGCCGGCGAAAAACTGTTTTTT. Protein product: CASSMGQGAGEKLFF.

Here the CDR3 reads CSVKAGPPYEQYF. DNA for the CDR3: TGCAGCGTCAAAGCGGGGCCACCCTACGAGCAGTACTTC. The V gene is TRBV29-1, the J gene TRBJ2-7; 7 bases map to TRBD2. CDR1 and CDR2 from the germline V gene are SQVTM and ANQGSEA. J lost 2 bases, V lost 6 bases, and 7 bases had no gene match. This CDR3 region has 13 residues.

The gene calls are TRBV7-2 and TRBJ2-1; 9 bases are a match to TRBD2. Germline values: CDR1 SGHTA, CDR2 FQGNSA. CDR3 length: 13 residues. CDR3 sequence reads: CAQRFSGGNEQFF. The CDR3 nucleotides read TGTGCTCAGAGGTTTAGCGGGGGCAATGAGCAGTTCTTC.

This clonotype showed up just a few times. The chain employs TRBV20-1 and TRBJ1-1, with 7 bases lining up with TRBD1. The V gene's germline CDR1 is DFQATT and CDR2 SNEGSKA (reference sequence). The CDR3 extends over 12 amino acids. The trim removed 6 bases at V and 6 bases at J, leaving 7 bases unmatched. Here the CDR3 DNA reads TGCAGTGCCCAAAGGACAGGTCCTGAAGCTTTCTTT. Its translation is CSAQRTGPEAFF.

This clonotype was seen a handful of times. The chain recombines TRBV6-6 with TRBJ1-5; maybe TRBD1 (5 bases). The CDR3 covers 15 residues. CDR1 and CDR2 from the germline V gene are MNHNY and SVGAGI (reference sequence). V was pared by 1 base and J by 3 bases, with 10 bases between. DNA of the CDR3: TGTGCCAGCAGTTACTTAACAGGCGCCAATCAGCCCCAGCATTTT. Its protein is CASSYLTGANQPQHF.